Below, 11 T cell receptor beta chains from the same sample are listed, as sequenced in a study of post-analysis software for immune sequencing data. Unique molecular identifiers featured in each of the TCR beta cDNA libraries. A single record per CDR3 protein comes from TCRdb applying MiXCR to the PCR reads. This sample carries about 820,000 distinct CDR3 sequences, approximately 53% of them seen once, and the ten largest clones take roughly 4.4%. The antigens for these receptors are not known. Whole-study results and caveats: The study found TRBV5-6, TRBV5-1 and TRBV20-1 among five or six TRBV segments more frequent in patients than controls.

Sequencing was performed on blood. Every receptor here comes from a girl between 5 and 17 years old with multiple sclerosis.

This clonotype was picked up a small number of times. The V call is TRBV20-1, the J call TRBJ2-1; 8 bases map to TRBD2. There are 16 residues in the CDR3. Germline V gene data show CDR1 as DFQATT and CDR2 as SNEGSKA (reference sequence). The V segment lost 0 bases and the J segment 2 bases; nucleotides outside the gene matches: 6. This chain's CDR3 is CSARDTSGGPYNEQFF. The CDR3 DNA is TGCAGTGCTAGAGATACGTCGGGAGGGCCCTACAATGAGCAGTTCTTC.

The chain joins TRBV6-1 to TRBJ2-6; a weak D match, TRBD1 (6 bases). Germline V gene data show CDR1 as MNHNS and CDR2 as SASEGT. This CDR3 comprises 17 residues. Trimming left V 6 bases short and J 1 base short, with 16 bases between. CDR3 in amino acids: CASRQPVTGSGANVLTF. The DNA for the CDR3 is TGTGCCAGCAGACAACCCGTTACAGGGTCTGGGGCCAACGTCCTGACTTTC.

In this sample, this clonotype turned up once. The chain is built from TRBV15 and TRBJ2-7; TRBD1 aligns across 7 bases. With 3 bases clipped from V and 3 bases from J, the junction kept 8 bases outside the gene matches. Germline-derived CDR1 and CDR2 are LNHNV and YYDKDF (reference sequence). The CDR3 length is 15 residues. The CDR3 spells CATSRPGTAGYEQYF. The CDR3 DNA follows: TGTGCCACCAGCAGGCCCGGGACAGCAGGCTACGAGCAGTACTTC.

This chain links TRBV5-1 with TRBJ1-1; 9 positions match TRBD1. The CDR3 consists of 13 residues. V gave up 4 bases and J gave up 6 bases; unmatched junction bases: 4. CDR1 SGHRS and CDR2 YFSETQ come from the germline V gene. The CDR3 DNA reads as TGCGCCAGCAGCAAGGACAGGGGCGCTGAAGCTTTCTTT. Its translation: CASSKDRGAEAFF.

V usage is TRBV5-6 and J usage is TRBJ2-7, with D perhaps matching TRBD1 or TRBD2 (5 bases each). Trimming removed 2 bases at V and 2 bases at J, with 11 bases between. CDR3 length: 14 amino acids. In germline, CDR1 is SGHDT, CDR2 YYEEEE. CDR3 nucleotide sequence: TGTGCCAGCAGCTTCGGGACGGTTACCTACGAGCAGTACTTC. Its protein product is CASSFGTVTYEQYF.

The CDR3 DNA sequence: TGTGCCAGCAGTTATTCGGCCACCCGCTATGGCTACACCTTC. As protein: CASSYSATRYGYTF. The chain couples TRBV6-9 to TRBJ1-2; D uncertain. The CDR3 is 14 amino acids. V was trimmed by 0 bases and J by 4 bases, leaving 9 bases between them. Germline V gives CDR1 MNHGY, CDR2 SVAAGI.

A few counts support this clonotype. The CDR3 loop reads CASSTQGGTEAFF. The CDR3 bases are TGTGCCAGCAGTACACAGGGAGGCACTGAAGCTTTCTTT. The rearrangement joins TRBV6-2 or TRBV6-3 to TRBJ1-1; maybe TRBD1 (6 bases). The germline V gene has CDR1 MNHEY and CDR2 SVGEGT. CDR3 length: 13 residues. V gave up 5 bases and J gave up 4 bases, with 11 bases separating them.

The rearrangement uses TRBV12-3 or TRBV12-4 and TRBJ1-6; tentatively, D is TRBD1 (6 bases). V was clipped by 5 bases and J by 11 bases, with 19 bases between them. CDR3 size: 15 residues. DNA for the CDR3: TGTGCCAGCAGTCTGACAGGAGCCAGGTCGGCACCCCTCCACTTT. This gives the protein CASSLTGARSAPLHF.

The chain joins TRBV18 to TRBJ2-7; D is uncertain. Germline V gene sequence: CDR1 KGHSH, CDR2 LQKENI. Trimming removed 6 bases from V and 0 bases from J, with 9 bases in between. The CDR3 sequence is 13 residues long. The CDR3 reads CASSLFSSYEQYF. The CDR3 bases are TGTGCCAGCTCCCTTTTTAGCTCCTACGAGCAGTACTTC. Full variable domain (rest looked up from reference TRBV18 and TRBJ2-7): NAGVMQNPRHLVRRRGQEARLRCSPMKGHSHVYWYRQLPEEGLKFMVYLQKENIIDESGMPKERFSAEFPKEGPSILRIQQVVRGDSAAYFCASSLFSSYEQYFGPGTRLTVT.

This clonotype was seen a few times. The rearrangement links TRBV29-1 to TRBJ2-3; TRBD2 is a possible D gene (5 bases). Germline V lookup: CDR1 SQVTM, CDR2 ANQGSEA. Trimming removed 2 bases from V and 2 bases from J, with 8 bases in between. CDR3 length: 13 residues. CDR3 coding DNA: TGCAGCGTTGAACGCGGGTACACAGATACGCAGTATTTT. Residues: CSVERGYTDTQYF.

The CDR3 sequence: CSAIDRGGYYEQYF. DNA of the CDR3: TGCAGTGCTATAGACAGGGGCGGCTACTACGAGCAGTACTTC. The chain is built from TRBV20-1 and TRBJ2-5, with 8 bases fitting TRBD1. The assigned J gene may be wrong: the sequence end matches TRBJ2-7 better. The CDR3 is 14 amino acids. Germline CDR1 reads DFQATT; CDR2 reads SNEGSKA (reference sequence).